The clone carrying this TCR beta chain has only a few counts. As yet, its antigen is unknown. The CDR3 contains 13 residues. V lost 5 bases to trimming and J lost 5 bases, with 13 bases between them. The germline V gene has CDR1 LNHDA and CDR2 SQIVND (reference sequence). The data originate from a study of beta chain features in type 1 diabetes. In the study overall: Cell yields, gender and age were comparable in patients and healthy donors. Researchers looked at fewer than 120,000,000 sorted cells across all samples.

The study reverse transcribed the entire isolated RNA, so it sequenced expressed TCRB transcripts. Measured with immunoSEQ multiplex PCR; TCRdb has only the in-frame clones, and not every one. The table records hundreds of thousands of clones, around 12% of them present only once. General study findings and limits: Fewer insertions but more deletions were seen at VDJ junctions in type 1 diabetes patients. Patients with Type 1 diabetes showed moderately but significantly shorter TCRB CDR3s in all four CD4+ subsets.

This chain joins TRBV19 and TRBJ2-7; a possible D gene is TRBD1 (6 bases). Sequencing was carried out using naive CD4+ T cells from blood. The origin of this receptor is a man between 18 and 29 years old in good health. CDR3 sequence: CASSSGAPHEQYF. The CDR3 nucleotides are TGTGCCAGTAGTTCAGGGGCGCCTCACGAGCAGTACTTC.